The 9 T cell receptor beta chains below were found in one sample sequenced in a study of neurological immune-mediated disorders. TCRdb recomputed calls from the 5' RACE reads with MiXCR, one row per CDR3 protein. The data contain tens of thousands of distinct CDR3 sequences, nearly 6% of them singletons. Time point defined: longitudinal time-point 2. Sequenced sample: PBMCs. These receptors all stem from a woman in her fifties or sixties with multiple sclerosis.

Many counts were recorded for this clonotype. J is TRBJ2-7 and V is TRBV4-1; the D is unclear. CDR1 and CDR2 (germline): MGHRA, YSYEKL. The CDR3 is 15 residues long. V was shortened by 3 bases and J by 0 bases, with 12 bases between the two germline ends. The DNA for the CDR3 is TGCGCCAGCAGCCAGCCACATGAAGGCTCCTACGAGCAGTACTTC. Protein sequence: CASSQPHEGSYEQYF.

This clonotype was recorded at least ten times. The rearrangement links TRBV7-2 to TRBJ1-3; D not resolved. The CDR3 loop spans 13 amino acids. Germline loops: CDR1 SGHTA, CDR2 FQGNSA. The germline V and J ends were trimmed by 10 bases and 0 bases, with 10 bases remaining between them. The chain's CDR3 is CAIEGSSGNTIYF. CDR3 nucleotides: TGTGCCATAGAAGGGAGCTCTGGAAACACCATATATTTT.

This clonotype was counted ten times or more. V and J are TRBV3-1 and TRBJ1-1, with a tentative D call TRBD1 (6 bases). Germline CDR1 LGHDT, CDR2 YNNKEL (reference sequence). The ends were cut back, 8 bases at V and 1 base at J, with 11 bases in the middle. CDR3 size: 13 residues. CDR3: CASAGQQNTEAFF. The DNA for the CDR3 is TGTGCCAGCGCAGGACAGCAGAACACTGAAGCTTTCTTT.

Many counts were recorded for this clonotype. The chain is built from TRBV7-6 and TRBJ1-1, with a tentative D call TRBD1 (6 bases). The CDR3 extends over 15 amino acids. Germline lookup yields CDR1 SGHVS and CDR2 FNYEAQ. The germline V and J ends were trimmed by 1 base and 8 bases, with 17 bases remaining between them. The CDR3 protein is CASSLVNGGQPEAFF. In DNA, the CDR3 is TGTGCCAGCAGCTTAGTTAATGGGGGGCAACCCGAAGCTTTCTTT.

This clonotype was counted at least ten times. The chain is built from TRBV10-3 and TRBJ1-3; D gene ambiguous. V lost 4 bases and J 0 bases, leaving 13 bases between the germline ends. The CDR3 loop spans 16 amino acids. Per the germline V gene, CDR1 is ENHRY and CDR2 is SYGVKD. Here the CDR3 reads CAISGAGSFSGNTIYF. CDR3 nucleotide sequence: TGTGCCATCAGTGGGGCAGGTAGTTTCTCTGGAAACACCATATATTTT.

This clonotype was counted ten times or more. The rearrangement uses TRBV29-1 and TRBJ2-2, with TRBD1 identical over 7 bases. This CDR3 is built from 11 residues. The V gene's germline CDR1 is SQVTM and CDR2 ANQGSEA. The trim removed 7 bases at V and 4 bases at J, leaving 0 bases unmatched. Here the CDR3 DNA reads TGCAGCGGACAGGGCACCGGGGAGCTGTTTTTT. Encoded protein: CSGQGTGELFF.

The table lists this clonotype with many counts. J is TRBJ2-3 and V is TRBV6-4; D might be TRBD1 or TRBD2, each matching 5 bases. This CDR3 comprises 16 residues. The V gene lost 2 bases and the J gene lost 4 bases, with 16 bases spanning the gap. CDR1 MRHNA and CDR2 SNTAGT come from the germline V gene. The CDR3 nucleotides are TGTGCCAGCAGTGACGGAGGTGGGGCGGGCCCAGATACGCAGTATTTT. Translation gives CASSDGGGAGPDTQYF.

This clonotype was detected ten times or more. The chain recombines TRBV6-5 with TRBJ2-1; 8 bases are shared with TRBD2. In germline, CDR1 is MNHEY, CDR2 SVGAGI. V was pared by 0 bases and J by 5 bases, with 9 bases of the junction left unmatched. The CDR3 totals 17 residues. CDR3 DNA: TGTGCCAGCAGTTACTCTTTCTTAGCGGGGACCAACAATGAGCAGTTCTTC. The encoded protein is CASSYSFLAGTNNEQFF.

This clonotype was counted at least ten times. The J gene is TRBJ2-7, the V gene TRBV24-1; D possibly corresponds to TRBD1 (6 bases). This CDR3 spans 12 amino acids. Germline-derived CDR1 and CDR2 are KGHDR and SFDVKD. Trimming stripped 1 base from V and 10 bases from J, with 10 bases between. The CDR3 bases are TGTGCCACCAGTGATTTCAACAGGGTTCAGTACTTC. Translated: CATSDFNRVQYF.